The 26 T cell receptor beta chains given below trace back to one sample, sequenced in a study of T cell responses to AZD1222 COVID-19 vaccine. Sequencing used immunoSEQ multiplex PCR; TCRdb keeps in-frame clones, though not all of them. In the table there are more than 85,000 clones, over 85% of which are singletons. Specimen: peripheral blood, collected 28 days after the second AZD1222 dose. These receptors were obtained from an adult who received the AZD1222 COVID-19 vaccine.

The chain recombines TRBV4-1 with TRBJ2-1, with a tentative D call TRBD2 (7 bases). CDR1 MGHRA and CDR2 YSYEKL come from the germline V gene. The CDR3 spans 17 residues. Between the trimmed V and J ends, which lost 4 bases and 4 bases, there was a span of 20 bases. CDR3 sequence (DNA): TGCGCCAGCAGCCCCACAGGTCGGGGGGCCCCTTACAATGAGCAGTTCTTC. Protein product: CASSPTGRGAPYNEQFF.

This rearrangement joins TRBV6-5 to TRBJ2-2, with no clear D. V lost 2 bases to trimming and J lost 1 base, with 5 bases between them. From germline, CDR1 is MNHEY and CDR2 SVGAGI. The CDR3 spans 14 residues. This CDR3 reads CASSYQRNTGELFF. CDR3 DNA: TGTGCCAGCAGTTACCAGCGGAACACCGGGGAGCTGTTTTTT.

This chain joins TRBV27 and TRBJ1-5; tentative D call: TRBD1 (6 bases). The CDR3 extends over 13 amino acids. Deletions cut 5 bases from V and 6 bases from J, with 11 bases between. CDR1 and CDR2 (germline): MNHEY, SMNVEV (reference sequence). The CDR3 nucleotides are TGTGCCAGCAGTGGAGGGGGGACTCAGCCCCAGCATTTT. This codes for CASSGGGTQPQHF.

The chain uses TRBV18 and TRBJ1-1, with D perhaps matching TRBD1 (6 bases). Trimming left V 2 bases short and J 8 bases short, with 21 bases between. Per the germline V gene, CDR1 is KGHSH and CDR2 is LQKENI. The CDR3 has 16 residues. The CDR3: CASSPRDTALPVEAFF. CDR3 bases: TGTGCCAGCTCACCAAGGGACACCGCTCTCCCCGTCGAAGCTTTCTTT.

The chain carries TRBV13 and TRBJ1-2; D ambiguous. The germline gives CDR1 PRHDT, CDR2 FYEKMQ (reference sequence). Trimming removed 1 base from V and 5 bases from J, with 11 bases in between. The CDR3 has 14 amino acids. Here the CDR3 reads CASSLEGLPYGYTF. Written as DNA, the CDR3 is TGTGCCAGCAGCTTAGAAGGGTTACCTTATGGCTACACCTTC.

The J gene is TRBJ2-2, the V gene TRBV4-1; weak D call: TRBD2 (5 bases). V dropped 1 base and J dropped 6 bases, with 12 bases sitting between them. The CDR3 length is 15 residues. The germline CDR1 and CDR2 sequences are MGHRA and YSYEKL. The CDR3 reads CASSQGPGRAGELFF. For the CDR3, the DNA is TGCGCCAGCAGCCAAGGTCCGGGAAGGGCCGGGGAGCTGTTTTTT.

V is TRBV5-1 and J is TRBJ1-1, with D possibly TRBD1 on 5 matching bases. The CDR3 consists of 14 residues. V dropped 0 bases and J dropped 4 bases, with 10 bases sitting between them. The V gene's germline CDR1 is SGHRS and CDR2 YFSETQ. Here the CDR3 reads CASSLVGESTEAFF. The CDR3 DNA sequence: TGCGCCAGCAGCTTGGTGGGGGAAAGCACTGAAGCTTTCTTT.

Here the CDR3 reads CASRGGRGKLFF. In DNA, the CDR3 is TGTGCCAGCAGGGGGGGCCGGGGAAAACTGTTTTTT. This sequence joins TRBV27 and TRBJ1-4, with a weak D call TRBD1 (6 bases). The CDR3 is 12 residues long. Germline CDR1 MNHEY, CDR2 SMNVEV (reference sequence). V lost 6 bases and J lost 10, with 12 bases in between.

The chain carries TRBV5-4 and TRBJ2-3; 7 nucleotides agree with TRBD1. J gave up 1 base and V 5 bases, and 7 bases lay outside the gene matches. The CDR3 is made up of 15 amino acids. Germline V CDR1 and CDR2: SGHNT, YYREEE (reference sequence). In DNA form, the CDR3 reads TGTGCCAGCAGTTCCCGGGACAGCCGCACAGATACGCAGTATTTT. Translation: CASSSRDSRTDTQYF.

The gene calls are TRBV7-8 and TRBJ2-7; a possible D gene is TRBD1 (6 bases). From germline, CDR1 is SGHVS and CDR2 FQNEAQ. Trimming removed 5 bases from V and 1 base from J, with 12 bases in between. This CDR3 comprises 14 residues. In nucleotides, the CDR3 is TGTGCCAGCAGCCGCGGACAGTTATCCTACGAGCAGTACTTC. Its protein product is CASSRGQLSYEQYF.

The rearrangement uses TRBV2 and TRBJ1-2; no reliable D call. CDR1 and CDR2 from the germline V gene are SNHLY and FYNNEI. V dropped 6 bases and J dropped 5 bases, with 7 bases sitting between them. The length of the CDR3 is 11 residues. The CDR3 coding sequence is TGTGCCAGCAGAACACAGTATGGCTACACCTTC. Encoded protein: CASRTQYGYTF.

The chain couples TRBV27 to TRBJ2-6; 8 bases are a match to TRBD1. V shed 6 bases and J 4 bases; nucleotides not matched to a gene: 17. The CDR3 spans 19 residues. Looked up from germline, CDR1 is MNHEY and CDR2 is SMNVEV (reference sequence). The CDR3 region has the DNA TGTGCCAGCAGAACCCTGGTGTCGCAGGGGGCGTCCGGGGCCAACGTCCTGACTTTC. It codes for CASRTLVSQGASGANVLTF.

This chain joins TRBV24-1 and TRBJ2-7; perhaps TRBD2 as D (7 bases). This CDR3 contains 18 residues. V lost 4 bases to trimming and J lost 2 bases, with 23 bases between them. From germline, CDR1 is KGHDR and CDR2 SFDVKD. The CDR3 DNA reads as TGTGCCACCAGTGACCACCAGAGGGAGGGGGGAAAGGCCTACGAGCAGTACTTC. The encoded protein is CATSDHQREGGKAYEQYF.

This clone came up a few times. The rearrangement links TRBV29-1 to TRBJ1-1, with D hard to call. With 6 bases removed from V and 3 bases from J, the gap between germline ends came to 14 bases. Germline V gives CDR1 SQVTM, CDR2 ANQGSEA. The CDR3 consists of 13 residues. CDR3 residues: CSVMWGVDTEAFF. The CDR3 bases are TGCAGCGTCATGTGGGGTGTTGACACTGAAGCTTTCTTT.

The V call is TRBV6-5, the J call TRBJ1-2; 9 nucleotides match TRBD1. The germline V gene has CDR1 MNHEY and CDR2 SVGAGI. The CDR3 runs to 14 residues. The V gene end was trimmed by 2 bases and the J gene end by 4 bases; junction bases not matched to a gene: 2. The CDR3 sequence is CASSYGDRVYGYTF. The CDR3 DNA sequence: TGTGCCAGCAGTTACGGGGACAGGGTCTATGGCTACACCTTC.

This clone was recorded only once. The CDR3 coding sequence is TGTGCCAGCAGCCCCTCGTCGGGGCCCCTCGCGTCCTACGAGCAGTACTTC. Translated: CASSPSSGPLASYEQYF. The gene calls are TRBV9 and TRBJ2-7; perhaps D is TRBD1 or TRBD2 (5 bases each). The CDR3 totals 17 residues. Trimming removed 4 bases from V and 1 base from J, with 21 bases in between. Germline V lookup: CDR1 SGDLS, CDR2 YYNGEE.

The chain links TRBV9 to TRBJ1-5; D is undetermined. The CDR3 totals 16 residues. In germline, CDR1 is SGDLS, CDR2 YYNGEE. V was shortened by 0 bases and J by 10 bases, with 20 bases between the two germline ends. This CDR3 reads CASSVVLGGHICPQHF. CDR3 coding DNA: TGTGCCAGCAGCGTAGTCCTGGGCGGCCACATATGTCCCCAGCATTTT.

The chain carries TRBV2 and TRBJ1-5; D may be TRBD1 (5 bases). The germline CDR1 and CDR2 sequences are SNHLY and FYNNEI. Trimming removed 5 bases from V and 6 bases from J, with 17 bases in between. CDR3 size: 15 residues. The CDR3 spells CASSTGSGRAQPQHF. Written as DNA, the CDR3 is TGTGCCAGCAGTACCGGGTCAGGCAGGGCTCAGCCCCAGCATTTT.

The chain couples TRBV24-1 to TRBJ1-1, with D possibly TRBD1 on 5 matching bases. CDR1 KGHDR and CDR2 SFDVKD come from the germline V gene. There are 13 residues in the CDR3. The germline V and J ends were trimmed by 5 bases and 4 bases, with 10 bases remaining between them. The CDR3 DNA reads TGTGCCACCAGTGCACAGGACACCACTGAAGCTTTCTTT. Translation: CATSAQDTTEAFF.

V is TRBV18 and J is TRBJ2-1, with 10 nucleotides matching TRBD2. This CDR3 has 16 residues. V was pared by 2 bases and J by 7 bases, with 8 bases of the junction left unmatched. Germline V gene lookup returns CDR1 KGHSH and CDR2 LQKENI. The CDR3 DNA reads as TGTGCCAGCTCACCAAGAACTAGCGGGAATAGAAATGAGCAGTTCTTC. This codes for CASSPRTSGNRNEQFF.

The chain carries TRBV19 and TRBJ1-4; 8 positions agree with TRBD1. Germline V lookup: CDR1 LNHDA, CDR2 SQIVND (reference sequence). The CDR3 has 16 amino acids. With 0 bases clipped from V and 8 bases from J, the junction kept 8 bases outside the gene matches. The CDR3 bases are TGTGCCAGTAGTATAGATTTGGCAGGGGGCAGAGAAAAACTGTTTTTT. Translation: CASSIDLAGGREKLFF.

The rearrangement joins TRBV28 to TRBJ2-5; D remains ambiguous. Germline assignment: CDR1 MDHEN and CDR2 SYDVKM. This CDR3 has 12 amino acids. V lost 6 bases and J 9 bases, leaving 14 bases between the germline ends. The CDR3 DNA reads TGTGCCAGCAGCGCCTCTGATAGGGCCCAGTACTTC. It yields the protein CASSASDRAQYF.

The V gene is TRBV7-9, the J gene TRBJ2-4; no clear D gene. CDR3 length: 17 amino acids. The V gene lost 4 bases and the J gene lost 0 bases, with 16 bases spanning the gap. The V gene's germline CDR1 is SEHNR and CDR2 FQNEAQ (reference sequence). The CDR3 nucleotides read TGTGCCAGCAGCTCCCCCCTTGGGAATATAGCCAAAAACATTCAGTACTTC. This sequence encodes CASSSPLGNIAKNIQYF.

This clone was observed a few times. The chain employs TRBV9 and TRBJ2-3; 9 nucleotides line up with TRBD2. Losses at the gene ends were 3 bases for V and 4 bases for J; bases not matched to a gene: 12. The V gene's germline CDR1 is SGDLS and CDR2 YYNGEE. This CDR3 has 17 residues. CDR3 amino acids: CASSERLLAGRSDTQYF. CDR3 DNA sequence: TGTGCCAGCAGCGAACGACTTCTAGCGGGGAGGTCAGATACGCAGTATTTT.

The V gene is TRBV5-1, the J gene TRBJ1-2, with 9 bases lining up with TRBD1. With V trimmed by 2 bases and J by 6 bases, 2 bases remained unmatched. Germline V lookup: CDR1 SGHRS, CDR2 YFSETQ. The CDR3 is 13 amino acids. CDR3 coding DNA: TGCGCCAGCAGCTTAAGACAGGGGGATGGCTACACCTTC. Residues: CASSLRQGDGYTF.

This chain uses TRBV27 with TRBJ2-3, with a possible D match to TRBD2 (6 bases). The V gene lost 4 bases and the J gene lost 0 bases, with 20 bases spanning the gap. Germline V gene data show CDR1 as MNHEY and CDR2 as SMNVEV (reference sequence). This CDR3 comprises 18 residues. The CDR3: CASSSSPHLRGSTDTQYF. Written as DNA, the CDR3 is TGTGCCAGCAGTTCCAGCCCCCATTTGCGGGGTAGCACAGATACGCAGTATTTT.